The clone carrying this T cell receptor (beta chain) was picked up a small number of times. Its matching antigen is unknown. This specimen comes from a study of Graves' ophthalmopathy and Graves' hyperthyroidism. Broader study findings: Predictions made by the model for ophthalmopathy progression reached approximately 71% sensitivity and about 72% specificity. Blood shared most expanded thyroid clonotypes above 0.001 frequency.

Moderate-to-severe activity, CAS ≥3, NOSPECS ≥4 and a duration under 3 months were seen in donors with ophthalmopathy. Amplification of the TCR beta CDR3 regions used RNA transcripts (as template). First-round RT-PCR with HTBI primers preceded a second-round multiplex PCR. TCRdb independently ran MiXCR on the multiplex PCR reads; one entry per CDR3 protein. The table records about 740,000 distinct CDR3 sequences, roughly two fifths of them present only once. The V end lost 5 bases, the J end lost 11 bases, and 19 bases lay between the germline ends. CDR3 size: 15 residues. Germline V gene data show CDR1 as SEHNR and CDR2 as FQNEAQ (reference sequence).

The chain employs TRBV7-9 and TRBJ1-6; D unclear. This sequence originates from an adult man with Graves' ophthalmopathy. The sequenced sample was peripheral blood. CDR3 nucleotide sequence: TGTGCCAGCAGCCTACGCGCCGGGATCGGGACACCCCTCCACTTT. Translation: CASSLRAGIGTPLHF. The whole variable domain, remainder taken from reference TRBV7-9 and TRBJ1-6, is DTGVSQNPRHKITKRGQNVTFRCDPISEHNRLYWYRQTLGQGPEFLTYFQNEAQLEKSRLLSDRFSAERPKGSFSTLEIQRTEQGDSAMYLCASSLRAGIGTPLHFGNGTRLTVT.